This TCR beta chain was found in a study of cytomegalovirus exposure and HLA in healthy donors. Primers for the PCR totalled 60 Vbeta and 13 Jbeta. The data were produced by immunoSEQ multiplex PCR, yet TCRdb's version contains in-frame clones alone and is incomplete. The data hold around 190,000 clones, with less than 85% observed a single time. The sample was PBMCs. The source is a man in his thirties or forties in good health and CMV-seropositive.

The CDR3 reads CASSRLQGSSTQYF. As DNA, the CDR3 is TGTGCCAGCAGCCGACTACAGGGGTCGAGTACGCAGTATTTT. This chain connects TRBV11-2 to TRBJ2-3, with 7 bases that match TRBD1. The V gene's germline CDR1 is SGHAT and CDR2 FQNNGV. V lost 5 bases to trimming and J lost 8 bases; unmatched junction nucleotides: 10. CDR3 length equals 14 residues.